A selection of T cell receptor beta chains follows, all from one sample in a study of OX40 agonist ivuxolimab in advanced cancers. Assay used: immunoSEQ multiplex PCR; TCRdb lists only in-frame clones, some missing. The table includes 65,000 to 70,000 clones, about three quarters detected once. Sequenced material: CD4+ or CD8+ T cells sorted from blood, taken in a trial of the OX40 agonist ivuxolimab. Receptor source: an adult with an advanced solid tumor such as melanoma, head and neck, liver or kidney cancer. Both conserved end residues are part of each CDR3.

>TRBV25-1|16|TRBJ2-7
CASSEWGGQGRYEQYF
>TRBV27|16|TRBJ2-7
CASSLRRSGLRYEQYF
>TRBV5-5|13|TRBJ2-5
CASSSRGQETQYF
>TRBV7-2|17|TRBJ2-3
CASSLVTSSKGTDTQYF
>TRBV6-5|16|TRBJ2-2
CASSYSREATTGELFF
>TRBV10-1|13|TRBJ1-1
CASRGPGVTEAFF
>TRBV28|16|TRBJ1-1
CASSYYGTGLNTEAFF
>TRBV5-6|15|TRBJ2-7
CASSLAETMQGEQYF
>TRBV30|18|TRBJ1-2
CAWRASSGTGGSYYGYTF
>TRBV9|14|TRBJ2-3
CASSVDGGYQTQYF
>TRBV25-1|12|TRBJ1-4
CASKGTNEKLFF
>TRBV5-5|15|TRBJ1-3
CASSLLMGSGNTIYF
>TRBV18|14|TRBJ2-3
CASSPPSSTDTQYF
>TRBV2|13|TRBJ2-7
CASSEDRVWEQYF
>TRBV10-1|16|TRBJ2-3
CASSELGGESTDTQYF
>TRBV7-2|12|TRBJ2-3
CASSVSGDTQYF
>TRBV28|15|TRBJ2-7
CASSLGGTTSYEQYF
>TRBV15|12|TRBJ2-1
CATSNQGNEQFF
>TRBV7-3|17|TRBJ2-3
CASSLTFSTSGTDTQYF
>TRBV14|13|NA
CASSQDRVAEQYF
>TRBV15|15|TRBJ1-4
CATSRDGGHNEKLFF
>TRBV27|15|TRBJ2-2
CASRGRQGNTGELFF
>TRBV27|14|TRBJ2-7
CASTRTGGTYEQYF
>TRBV4-1|17|TRBJ2-5
CASSLRVGAGAQETQYF
>TRBV10-2|16|TRBJ1-3
CASSESRGISGNTIYF
>TRBV4-2|17|TRBJ1-2
CASSQPGQGAGDYGYTF
>TRBV18|17|TRBJ1-6
CASSLGTGKLYNSPLHF
>TRBV19|15|TRBJ2-1
CASSAPGKTNNEQFF
>TRBV10-3|14|TRBJ1-1
CAIRPTGGVTEAFF
>TRBV11-2|19|TRBJ1-3
CASSLTGGKNPSSGNTIYF
>TRBV28|15|TRBJ2-1
CASIPGSGLWNEQFF
>TRBV27|12|TRBJ2-3
CASSSRTDTQYF
>TRBV7-8|15|TRBJ2-7
CASSSGGSKAYEQYF
>TRBV6-5|14|TRBJ1-5
CASKGQGYNQPQHF
>TRBV6-5|15|TRBJ2-3
CASRSQGASTDTQYF
>TRBV6-6|15|TRBJ2-2
CASSKLHENTGELFF
>TRBV7-9|14|TRBJ2-2
CASSSDSKTGELFF
>TRBV27|17|TRBJ1-6
CASSWGQGAQGNSPLHF
>TRBV18|15|TRBJ2-4
CASSRTGLAKNIQYF
>TRBV28|14|TRBJ1-2
CASSPRGQGIDYTF
>TRBV5-1|14|TRBJ2-3
CASSWGLAGDTQYF
>TRBV6-5|14|TRBJ2-6
CASSSSSGANVLTF
>TRBV10-2|15|TRBJ2-3
CASSVQRGAADTQYF
>TRBV5-4|15|TRBJ2-1
CASSRTAEGFNEQFF
>TRBV6-4|11|TRBJ1-2
CASSDSYGYTF
>TRBV10-3|15|TRBJ2-7
CASSTGTSGGDEQYF
>TRBV30|15|TRBJ2-2
CAWRGAGSNTGELFF